This entry lists 27 T cell receptor beta chains sequenced from one sample in a study of T cell responses to AZD1222 COVID-19 vaccine. Clones were read by immunoSEQ multiplex PCR, and TCRdb kept only the in-frame ones, dropping some. The sample comprises 68,000 or so clones, 80% to 85% of which are singletons, and 12% rests with the top ten. This material consisted of peripheral blood, taken on day 0 of AZD1222 vaccination. The receptors were sampled from an adult in good health.

V is TRBV2 and J is TRBJ1-6; D is unresolved. This CDR3 has 15 amino acids. CDR1 is SNHLY and CDR2 is FYNNEI in the germline V gene. The CDR3: CVPADAPHNNSPLHF. In DNA form, the CDR3 reads TGTGTGCCAGCGGACGCACCCCATAATAATTCACCCCTCCACTTT.

The chain couples TRBV6-6 to TRBJ2-3; D unclear. Trimming took 0 bases from V and 4 from J, leaving 8 bases between them. The CDR3 extends over 14 amino acids. Germline V gene data show CDR1 as MNHNY and CDR2 as SVGAGI (reference sequence). Here the CDR3 DNA reads TGTGCCAGCAGTTACTCAAGACCCCCAGATACGCAGTATTTT. Its protein is CASSYSRPPDTQYF.

The chain has TRBV7-3 and TRBJ2-3, with D uncertain. The V gene's germline CDR1 is SGHTA and CDR2 FQGTGA. Trimming pared 4 bases from V and 6 bases from J, leaving 11 bases between. This CDR3 contains 13 residues. The DNA of the CDR3 is TGTGCCAGCAGCTACGCGGCTTCGGATACGCAGTATTTT. Amino acids: CASSYAASDTQYF.

This chain connects TRBV7-9 to TRBJ1-3, with 12 nucleotides matching TRBD1. CDR3 length equals 15 residues. Germline V gene lookup returns CDR1 SEHNR and CDR2 FQNEAQ (reference sequence). V trimming: 5 bases; J trimming: 4 bases; junction bases outside the gene matches: 3. CDR3 bases: TGTGCCAGCAGCCCGGGACAGGGGGCCGGAAACACCATATATTTT. It translates to CASSPGQGAGNTIYF. Drawing the rest from reference TRBV7-9 and TRBJ1-3, the complete variable domain is DTGVSQNPRHKITKRGQNVTFRCDPISEHNRLYWYRQTLGQGPEFLTYFQNEAQLEKSRLLSDRFSAERPKGSFSTLEIQRTEQGDSAMYLCASSPGQGAGNTIYFGEGSWLTVV.

The table lists this clone with a count of one. The chain combines TRBV19 with TRBJ1-1; D is ambiguous. Germline assignment: CDR1 LNHDA and CDR2 SQIVND (reference sequence). V was shortened by 5 bases and J by 2 bases, with 15 bases between the two germline ends. The CDR3 spans 15 residues. CDR3 bases: TGTGCCAGTAGTCCCCGGGCAGGTGTAAACACTGAAGCTTTCTTT. Amino acid sequence: CASSPRAGVNTEAFF.

The chain links TRBV9 to TRBJ2-7, with D perhaps assigned TRBD1 or TRBD2 (5 bases each). Trimming shortened V by 3 bases and J by 3 bases, and 13 bases separated the two germline ends. Germline-derived CDR1 and CDR2 are SGDLS and YYNGEE. This CDR3 is built from 14 residues. DNA of the CDR3: TGTGCCAGCAGCGCGGGACCGAGATTCTACGAGCAGTACTTC. Its protein product is CASSAGPRFYEQYF.

The gene calls are TRBV10-1 and TRBJ2-5; 7 bases agree with TRBD1. V lost 4 bases to trimming and J lost 2 bases; unmatched junction nucleotides: 7. Germline assignment: CDR1 WNHNN and CDR2 SYGVQD (reference sequence). The CDR3 loop spans 15 amino acids. The CDR3 DNA follows: TGCGCCAGCAGTGGAAGGGGGCTCGGACAAGAGACCCAGTACTTC. Encoded protein: CASSGRGLGQETQYF.

The gene calls are TRBV7-2 and TRBJ2-3, with 7 nucleotides matching TRBD2. The CDR3 has 14 amino acids. The J segment lost 6 bases and the V segment lost 1 base, leaving 4 bases of the junction unmatched. Germline V gives CDR1 SGHTA, CDR2 FQGNSA. This chain's CDR3 is CASSLEAGRDTQYF. The CDR3 nucleotides are TGTGCCAGCAGCTTAGAAGCGGGGAGGGATACGCAGTATTTT.

The chain joins TRBV19 to TRBJ2-7; TRBD1 matches 7 bases. This CDR3 region has 14 residues. Losses at the gene ends were 5 bases for V and 4 bases for J; bases not matched to a gene: 8. Germline V gene sequence: CDR1 LNHDA, CDR2 SQIVND (reference sequence). The chain's CDR3 is CASSAGQVGYEQYF. CDR3 in DNA: TGTGCCAGTAGTGCCGGACAGGTGGGGTACGAGCAGTACTTC.

CDR3 amino acids: CASSKDWNEKLFF. The DNA for the CDR3 is TGTGCCAGCAGTAAGGACTGGAATGAAAAACTGTTTTTT. The chain links TRBV2 to TRBJ1-4; D is unclear. The CDR3 spans 13 residues. V lost 5 bases, J lost 5 bases, and 9 bases lay in between. Germline V gene data show CDR1 as SNHLY and CDR2 as FYNNEI.

The chain recombines TRBV7-2 with TRBJ2-3, with a weak D call TRBD2 (7 bases). The CDR3 sequence is 18 residues long. V lost 6 bases to trimming and J lost 3 bases, with 25 bases between them. From germline, CDR1 is SGHTA and CDR2 FQGNSA. Written as DNA, the CDR3 is TGTGCCAGCAGTGATGCGGGGGCTGTTGTGAGGGTGACAGATACGCAGTATTTT. As protein: CASSDAGAVVRVTDTQYF.

The chain combines TRBV11-2 with TRBJ1-1; D possibly corresponds to TRBD1 (5 bases). V lost 5 bases and J lost 1, with 14 bases in between. This CDR3 has 15 residues. In germline, CDR1 is SGHAT, CDR2 FQNNGV. CDR3 coding DNA: TGTGCCAGCAGCGTCTCCGGGACGGCGAACACTGAAGCTTTCTTT. Amino acid sequence: CASSVSGTANTEAFF.

The V and J genes are TRBV25-1 and TRBJ2-3; TRBD2 matches at 9 bases. V lost 3 bases to trimming and J lost 0 bases; unmatched junction nucleotides: 10. Germline-derived CDR1 and CDR2 are MGHDK and SYGVNS. The CDR3 consists of 18 residues. CDR3 in amino acids: CASSDFSGGRTSTDTQYF. In nucleotides, the CDR3 is TGTGCCAGCAGTGACTTCAGCGGGGGGCGAACAAGCACAGATACGCAGTATTTT.

This chain uses TRBV6-5 with TRBJ2-7; a possible D gene is TRBD1 (6 bases). V lost 2 bases to trimming and J lost 12 bases, with 14 bases between them. Germline V gene lookup returns CDR1 MNHEY and CDR2 SVGAGI. There are 12 residues in the CDR3. The CDR3 sequence: CASSYPGHSWYF. CDR3 DNA sequence: TGTGCCAGCAGTTACCCGGGACATTCTTGGTACTTC.

This sequence joins TRBV13 and TRBJ1-1; TRBD1 might be the D (5 bases). CDR1 and CDR2 (germline): PRHDT, FYEKMQ (reference sequence). With 1 base removed from V and 1 base from J, the gap between germline ends came to 16 bases. The CDR3 has 17 amino acids. CDR3 bases: TGTGCCAGCAGCTTAGACCCGGCCAAGGGGCCGAACACTGAAGCTTTCTTT. This translates into CASSLDPAKGPNTEAFF. Full variable domain (outside the CDR3, taken from reference TRBV13 and TRBJ1-1): AAGVIQSPRHLIKEKRETATLKCYPIPRHDTVYWYQQGPGQDPQFLISFYEKMQSDKGSIPDRFSAQQFSDYHSELNMSSLELGDSALYFCASSLDPAKGPNTEAFFGQGTRLTVV.

This clone was seen once. The chain combines TRBV28 with TRBJ1-4; D is possibly TRBD1 (5 bases). V lost 8 bases and J lost 8, with 15 bases in between. The CDR3 is 13 residues long. Germline-derived CDR1 and CDR2 are MDHEN and SYDVKM. The chain's CDR3 is CASGEGATEKLFF. The CDR3 DNA is TGTGCCAGCGGGGAAGGGGCCACGGAAAAACTGTTTTTT.

CDR3 region: CASSHGQGAYEQYF. The CDR3 DNA reads as TGCGCCAGCAGCCACGGACAGGGAGCCTACGAGCAGTACTTC. The chain uses TRBV4-1 and TRBJ2-7; 8 positions agree with TRBD1. The CDR3 covers 14 residues. V shed 3 bases, J shed 2 bases, and the junction held 3 bases outside the gene matches. Germline V gene sequence: CDR1 MGHRA, CDR2 YSYEKL.

The chain recombines TRBV7-2 with TRBJ1-1; D is possibly TRBD1 (5 bases). Germline V gene data show CDR1 as SGHTA and CDR2 as FQGNSA. Between the trimmed V and J ends, which lost 1 base and 0 bases, there was a span of 9 bases. The CDR3 runs to 15 residues. CDR3 DNA sequence: TGTGCCAGCAGCTTAGGAGCAGGGATGAACACTGAAGCTTTCTTT. This gives the protein CASSLGAGMNTEAFF. Full variable domain (missing parts from reference TRBV7-2 and TRBJ1-1): GAGVSQSPSNKVTEKGKDVELRCDPISGHTALYWYRQSLGQGLEFLIYFQGNSAPDKSGLPSDRFSAERTGGSVSTLTIQRTQQEDSAVYLCASSLGAGMNTEAFFGQGTRLTVV.

The chain combines TRBV4-1 with TRBJ1-5; 7 nucleotides match TRBD1. This CDR3 is 17 amino acids long. Trimming removed 1 base from V and 0 bases from J; junction bases left unmatched: 6. The V gene's germline CDR1 is MGHRA and CDR2 YSYEKL. CDR3 in amino acids: CASSQVRTGTSNQPQHF. For the CDR3, the DNA is TGCGCCAGCAGCCAAGTGCGGACAGGAACTAGCAATCAGCCCCAGCATTTT.

This chain uses TRBV4-1 with TRBJ1-6; D ambiguous. The CDR3 consists of 20 residues. Germline CDR1 reads MGHRA; CDR2 reads YSYEKL. Trimming removed 4 bases from V and 0 bases from J, with 22 bases in between. The chain's CDR3 is CASSPRPDGVKSSYNSPLHF. The DNA of the CDR3 is TGCGCCAGCAGCCCCCGACCGGACGGAGTGAAGAGCTCCTATAATTCACCCCTCCACTTT.

This chain uses TRBV14 with TRBJ2-3; D unclear. Germline-derived CDR1 and CDR2 are SGHDN and FVKESK. This CDR3 region has 17 residues. V shed 3 bases and J shed 0 bases, with 16 bases lying between them. Written as DNA, the CDR3 is TGTGCCAGCAGCCACATCCTTCTTATAGGGAGCACAGATACGCAGTATTTT. This translates into CASSHILLIGSTDTQYF. The full variable domain, its missing parts supplied by reference TRBV14 and TRBJ2-3, is EAGVTQFPSHSVIEKGQTVTLRCDPISGHDNLYWYRRVMGKEIKFLLHFVKESKQDESGMPNNRFLAERTGGTYSTLKVQPAELEDSGVYFCASSHILLIGSTDTQYFGPGTRLTVL.

V usage is TRBV18 and J usage is TRBJ2-5; the D is unclear. The CDR3 has 12 residues. Trimming pared 2 bases from V and 5 bases from J, leaving 6 bases between. Germline V lookup: CDR1 KGHSH, CDR2 LQKENI. The CDR3 protein is CASSPVGETQYF. The CDR3 DNA reads as TGTGCCAGCTCACCAGTTGGGGAGACCCAGTACTTC.

Only a few counts were recorded for this clone. The rearrangement uses TRBV5-4 and TRBJ2-3; 9 positions agree with TRBD2. V trimming: 3 bases; J trimming: 5 bases; junction bases outside the gene matches: 1. Germline V gene data show CDR1 as SGHNT and CDR2 as YYREEE (reference sequence). This CDR3 is 13 amino acids long. The CDR3 nucleotides are TGTGCCAGCAGCTGGACTAGCGAAGATACGCAGTATTTT. Translated, it gives CASSWTSEDTQYF.

This clone was counted only a few times. The chain combines TRBV11-1 with TRBJ2-1; 9 bases are shared with TRBD2. This CDR3 has 15 amino acids. V gave up 3 bases and J gave up 7 bases; unmatched junction bases: 7. Germline assignment: CDR1 SGHAT and CDR2 FQDESV (reference sequence). Written as DNA, the CDR3 is TGTGCCAGCAGCTTGCCGCGGGGGGGACCTAATGAGCAGTTCTTC. Its protein product is CASSLPRGGPNEQFF.

The chain combines TRBV18 with TRBJ1-1, with D maybe TRBD1 (6 bases). The CDR3 consists of 13 residues. Germline V gene sequence: CDR1 KGHSH, CDR2 LQKENI. V lost 5 bases, J lost 4 bases, and 11 bases lay in between. The CDR3 DNA is TGTGCCAGCTCATCAACAGGGTCCACTGAAGCTTTCTTT. It translates to CASSSTGSTEAFF. The variable domain in full, with the rest retrieved from reference TRBV18 and TRBJ1-1, is NAGVMQNPRHLVRRRGQEARLRCSPMKGHSHVYWYRQLPEEGLKFMVYLQKENIIDESGMPKERFSAEFPKEGPSILRIQQVVRGDSAAYFCASSSTGSTEAFFGQGTRLTVV.

This rearrangement joins TRBV30 to TRBJ1-6; D gene ambiguous. V shed 2 bases and J shed 11 bases, with 16 bases lying between them. Germline CDR1 GTSNPN, CDR2 SVGIG (reference sequence). CDR3 size: 14 residues. DNA for the CDR3: TGTGCCTGGAGTTTACCGGTCTCCTCCACACCCCTCCACTTT. It yields the protein CAWSLPVSSTPLHF.

In its sample, this clone was seen once. The chain employs TRBV11-2 and TRBJ2-3, with TRBD2 matching 7 bases. There are 15 residues in the CDR3. From germline, CDR1 is SGHAT and CDR2 FQNNGV. The trim removed 5 bases at V and 2 bases at J, leaving 7 bases unmatched. As DNA, the CDR3 is TGTGCCAGCAGCCCCCCGGGGGGATACACAGATACGCAGTATTTT. It is translated as CASSPPGGYTDTQYF.